The 25 T cell receptor beta chains listed next were all sequenced from one sample in a study of T cell responses to AZD1222 COVID-19 vaccine. Generated by immunoSEQ multiplex PCR, the TCRdb table keeps only in-frame clones and is missing some. The table lists about 130,000 clones, roughly 93% of them singletons. The sequencing used peripheral blood, collected 28 days after the second AZD1222 dose. These receptors were obtained from an adult who received the AZD1222 COVID-19 vaccine.

This clone turned up a few times. CDR3 region: CASSQAGGTYGYTF. CDR3 nucleotide sequence: TGCGCCAGCAGCCAAGCGGGCGGGACTTATGGCTACACCTTC. This chain connects TRBV4-1 to TRBJ1-2; possibly TRBD1 for D (5 bases). The V end lost 1 base, the J end lost 5 bases, and 11 bases lay between the germline ends. Germline V gene sequence: CDR1 MGHRA, CDR2 YSYEKL. The CDR3 loop spans 14 amino acids.

This clone has only one observation. The chain recombines TRBV12-2 with TRBJ1-1; TRBD1 is the table's D call, not checked against the DNA. TRBV12-2 is a listed pseudogene. The CDR3 loop spans 13 amino acids. CDR3 nucleotide sequence: TGTGCAAGTCGACTGGACAGGAACACTGAAGCTTTCTTT. It translates to CASRLDRNTEAFF.

The chain recombines TRBV5-1 with TRBJ2-7; D is unresolved. The CDR3 loop spans 14 amino acids. V was shortened by 0 bases and J by 0 bases, with 7 bases between the two germline ends. Germline V gene sequence: CDR1 SGHRS, CDR2 YFSETQ. The CDR3 DNA follows: TGCGCCAGCAGCTTGGAGGGCAGCTCCTACGAGCAGTACTTC. The encoded protein is CASSLEGSSYEQYF.

The chain uses TRBV2 and TRBJ2-4; TRBD2 matches 15 bases. CDR3 length equals 23 residues. V dropped 3 bases and J dropped 7; count of bases not matched to a gene: 25. Germline V gives CDR1 SNHLY, CDR2 FYNNEI. CDR3 nucleotides: TGTGCCAGCAGTGATGGGGGGATGTTGGGGACTAGCGGGAGGTCCACTACATGGAACATTCAGTACTTC. Translation: CASSDGGMLGTSGRSTTWNIQYF.

This clone was found a few times. This chain's CDR3 is CASSELAGQYEQYF. CDR3 sequence (DNA): TGTGCCAGCAGTGAACTAGCGGGCCAGTACGAGCAGTACTTC. J is TRBJ2-7 and V is TRBV6-4, with 9 nucleotides matching TRBD2. Germline V gene data show CDR1 as MRHNA and CDR2 as SNTAGT. This CDR3 has 14 residues. Germline trimming cut 3 bases from V and 4 bases from J; bases unmatched to any gene: 4.

This clone showed up just once. V and J are TRBV5-1 and TRBJ1-1; no firm D call. CDR1 SGHRS and CDR2 YFSETQ come from the germline V gene. Trimming took 0 bases from V and 6 from J, leaving 21 bases between them. This CDR3 is 17 amino acids long. Here the CDR3 reads CASSLAPPGGWPAEAFF. The CDR3 nucleotides read TGCGCCAGCAGCTTGGCCCCACCGGGCGGATGGCCTGCTGAAGCTTTCTTT.

The rearrangement links TRBV3-1 (or the pseudogene TRBV3-2) to TRBJ2-1, with TRBD2 identical over 7 bases. CDR1 is LGHDT and CDR2 is YNNKEL in the germline V gene (reference sequence). V shed 3 bases and J 6 bases; nucleotides not matched to a gene: 11. This CDR3 contains 16 residues. The CDR3 sequence is CASSHYTSEPTNEQFF. The DNA for the CDR3 is TGTGCCAGCAGCCACTACACTAGCGAACCTACCAATGAGCAGTTCTTC.

The chain employs TRBV18 and TRBJ1-1, with no clear D. CDR1 is KGHSH and CDR2 is LQKENI in the germline V gene. CDR3 size: 13 residues. V lost 3 bases and J 5 bases, leaving 10 bases between the germline ends. CDR3 bases: TGTGCCAGCTCACCTAACTGGGGAACTGAAGCTTTCTTT. Translation: CASSPNWGTEAFF.

The rearrangement uses TRBV3-1 (or the pseudogene TRBV3-2) and TRBJ2-2, with TRBD2 identical over 8 bases. Germline CDR1 is LGHDT and CDR2 is YNNKEL (reference sequence). V lost 11 bases and J lost 0; bases outside the gene matches: 2. The CDR3 consists of 13 residues. DNA of the CDR3: TGTGCCGTAGCGGGAACGAACACCGGGGAGCTGTTTTTT. It yields the protein CAVAGTNTGELFF.

This clone came up a few times. J is TRBJ1-2 and V is TRBV18; D perhaps matches TRBD1 (5 bases). This CDR3 has 16 amino acids. V was shortened by 2 bases and J by 7 bases, with 20 bases between the two germline ends. Germline V gene sequence: CDR1 KGHSH, CDR2 LQKENI. CDR3 sequence reads: CASSPSGTFKFFGYTF. The CDR3 nucleotides are TGTGCCAGCTCACCATCAGGGACTTTTAAGTTTTTTGGCTACACCTTC.

The gene calls are TRBV11-1 and TRBJ2-7; TRBD1 agrees at 8 bases. Germline CDR1 reads SGHAT; CDR2 reads FQDESV (reference sequence). The CDR3 has 14 residues. V lost 8 bases to trimming and J lost 1 base; unmatched junction nucleotides: 7. The CDR3 region has the DNA TGTGCCAGCCGACGGACAGGGCCATCCTACGAGCAGTACTTC. It specifies CASRRTGPSYEQYF.

The V gene is TRBV14, the J gene TRBJ2-1; the match to TRBD2 covers 13 bases. Trimming removed 4 bases from V and 0 bases from J; junction bases left unmatched: 12. Germline V gene lookup returns CDR1 SGHDN and CDR2 FVKESK. The CDR3 is 20 amino acids. CDR3 bases: TGTGCCAGCAGCCGCCGAATGGGACTAGCGGGATCGAGCTCCTACAATGAGCAGTTCTTC. This sequence encodes CASSRRMGLAGSSSYNEQFF.

The V and J genes are TRBV9 and TRBJ1-3; D not certain. The germline CDR1 and CDR2 sequences are SGDLS and YYNGEE. CDR3 length equals 17 residues. Trimming pared 0 bases from V and 0 bases from J, leaving 13 bases between. The CDR3 DNA is TGTGCCAGCAGCGTAGAGGCAGGCTCTAGCTCTGGAAACACCATATATTTT. Protein product: CASSVEAGSSSGNTIYF. The entire variable domain, with the rest obtained from reference TRBV9 and TRBJ1-3, is as follows: DSGVTQTPKHLITATGQRVTLRCSPRSGDLSVYWYQQSLDQGLQFLIQYYNGEERAKGNILERFSAQQFPDLHSELNLSSLELGDSALYFCASSVEAGSSSGNTIYFGEGSWLTVV.

This clone appeared a single time. The rearrangement links TRBV19 to TRBJ2-7; the D gene is possibly TRBD2 (5 bases). Trimming left V 1 base short and J 2 bases short, with 6 bases between. CDR3 length: 13 amino acids. Germline CDR1 LNHDA, CDR2 SQIVND (reference sequence). Written as DNA, the CDR3 is TGTGCCAGTAGTATAGCCGGGACCTACGAGCAGTACTTC. Encoded protein: CASSIAGTYEQYF. Together with reference TRBV19 and TRBJ2-7, the CDR3 gives the full variable domain: DGGITQSPKYLFRKEGQNVTLSCEQNLNHDAMYWYRQDPGQGLRLIYYSQIVNDFQKGDIAEGYSVSREKKESFPLTVTSAQKNPTAFYLCASSIAGTYEQYFGPGTRLTVT.

The chain combines TRBV12-3 or TRBV12-4 with TRBJ1-4; the D is unclear. CDR3 length: 11 amino acids. Deletions cut 6 bases from V and 4 bases from J, with 3 bases between. Here the CDR3 DNA reads TGTGCCAGCAGCCATAATGAAAAACTGTTTTTT. It yields the protein CASSHNEKLFF.

This clone was seen only once. This chain's CDR3 is CASSVAGPRAGELFF. CDR3 coding DNA: TGTGCCAGCAGCGTAGCTGGTCCCAGGGCCGGGGAGCTGTTTTTT. The chain carries TRBV9 and TRBJ2-2; possibly TRBD1 for D (5 bases). V was shortened by 0 bases and J by 6 bases, with 12 bases between the two germline ends. Germline V lookup: CDR1 SGDLS, CDR2 YYNGEE. This CDR3 is built from 15 residues.

J is TRBJ2-7 and V is TRBV6-2 or TRBV6-3; D remains unclear. Germline CDR1 is MNHEY and CDR2 is SVGEGT. This CDR3 region has 12 residues. V lost 4 bases to trimming and J lost 6 bases, with 10 bases between them. CDR3: CASSSLSVEQYF. In DNA form, the CDR3 reads TGTGCCAGCAGTTCATTGTCGGTCGAGCAGTACTTC.

J is TRBJ2-7 and V is TRBV6-2 or TRBV6-3; no clear D. The germline V and J ends were trimmed by 5 bases and 7 bases, with 30 bases remaining between them. The germline V gene has CDR1 MNHEY and CDR2 SVGEGT. This CDR3 has 18 amino acids. CDR3 DNA sequence: TGTGCCAGCAGTCTACAGCCCCCAGCGCAGACTCCGATAGGAGAGCAGTACTTC. Amino acid sequence: CASSLQPPAQTPIGEQYF.

The rearrangement joins TRBV4-2 to TRBJ1-4; 9 nucleotides line up with TRBD1. CDR1 and CDR2 from the germline V gene are LGHNA and YNFKEQ. Trimming took 1 base from V and 3 from J; bases not matched to a gene: 6. CDR3 length: 17 residues. The CDR3 nucleotides are TGTGCCAGCAGCCAAGGTGACAGGGGGAATTCTAATGAAAAACTGTTTTTT. It translates to CASSQGDRGNSNEKLFF.

V and J are TRBV6-5 and TRBJ2-1; 11 bases are a match to TRBD2. The length of the CDR3 is 16 residues. V was clipped by 4 bases and J by 9 bases; unmatched bases: 11. Germline V gives CDR1 MNHEY, CDR2 SVGAGI. This chain's CDR3 is CASSSLSSGRAGEQFF. In DNA, the CDR3 is TGTGCCAGCAGTTCCCTGAGTAGCGGGAGGGCCGGTGAGCAGTTCTTC.

This clone appeared a single time. V usage is TRBV5-1 and J usage is TRBJ2-5, with D tentatively TRBD1 (5 bases). This CDR3 has 13 residues. Germline V gene lookup returns CDR1 SGHRS and CDR2 YFSETQ. Deletions cut 0 bases from V and 3 bases from J, with 6 bases between. The CDR3 region is CASSLVGEETQYF. CDR3 sequence (DNA): TGCGCCAGCAGCTTGGTAGGGGAAGAGACCCAGTACTTC.

This clone appeared a few times. This chain connects TRBV20-1 to TRBJ2-1; D call uncertain. The germline V gene encodes CDR1 DFQATT and CDR2 SNEGSKA (reference sequence). CDR3 length equals 11 residues. The CDR3 region is CASPSYNEQFF. CDR3 coding DNA: TGCGCTTCGCCCTCTTACAATGAGCAGTTCTTC.

This chain joins TRBV21-1 and TRBJ1-5; TRBD1 is the table's D call and was not checked against the DNA. TRBV21-1 is flagged as a pseudogene. The CDR3 has 16 residues. The CDR3 sequence: CASSYIGTDSNQPQHF. The CDR3 DNA is TGTGCCAGCAGTTACATCGGGACAGATAGCAATCAGCCCCAGCATTTT.

This chain uses TRBV7-9 with TRBJ1-5; 11 bases align to TRBD1. The CDR3 loop spans 14 amino acids. Trimming took 5 bases from V and 6 from J; bases not matched to a gene: 3. In germline, CDR1 is SEHNR, CDR2 FQNEAQ (reference sequence). The CDR3 DNA reads as TGTGCCAGCAGCGGGACAGGGGGGGCTCAGCCCCAGCATTTT. It encodes CASSGTGGAQPQHF.

The rearrangement uses TRBV27 and TRBJ2-5; 7 bases agree with TRBD1. The germline V gene encodes CDR1 MNHEY and CDR2 SMNVEV (reference sequence). The ends lost 5 bases at V and 5 bases at J; junction bases unmatched: 11. The CDR3 consists of 15 residues. DNA of the CDR3: TGTGCCAGCAGTAAACAGGGGTTATTTCGGGAGACCCAGTACTTC. It codes for CASSKQGLFRETQYF.